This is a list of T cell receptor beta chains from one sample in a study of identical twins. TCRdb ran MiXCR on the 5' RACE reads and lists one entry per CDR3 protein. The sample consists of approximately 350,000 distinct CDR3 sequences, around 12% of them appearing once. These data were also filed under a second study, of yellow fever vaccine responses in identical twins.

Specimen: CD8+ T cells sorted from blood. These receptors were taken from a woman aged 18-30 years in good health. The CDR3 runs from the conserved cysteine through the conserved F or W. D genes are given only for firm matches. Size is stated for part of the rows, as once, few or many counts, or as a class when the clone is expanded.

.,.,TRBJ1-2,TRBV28,CASSLWGVEGYTF,TGTGCCAGCAGTTTATGGGGGGTTGAAGGCTACACCTTC
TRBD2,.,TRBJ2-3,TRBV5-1,CASSFKEGSGGLDTQYF,TGCGCCAGCAGCTTTAAAGAGGGTAGCGGGGGTTTGGATACGCAGTATTTT
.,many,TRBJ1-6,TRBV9,CASSDPEGSYNSPLHF,TGTGCCAGCAGCGACCCAGAGGGGTCCTATAATTCACCCCTCCACTTT
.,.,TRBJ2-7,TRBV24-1,CATSATGTPPYEQYF,TGTGCCACCAGTGCTACAGGGACCCCCCCCTACGAGCAGTACTTC
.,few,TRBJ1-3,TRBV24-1,CATSDGTSGNTIYF,TGTGCCACCAGTGACGGGACCTCTGGAAACACCATATATTTT
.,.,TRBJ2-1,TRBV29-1,CSVEGEQGSYNEQFF,TGCAGCGTTGAAGGGGAACAGGGAAGCTACAATGAGCAGTTCTTC
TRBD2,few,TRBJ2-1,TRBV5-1,CASIGGRPGSYNEQFF,TGCGCCAGCATCGGCGGGAGGCCGGGCTCCTACAATGAGCAGTTCTTC
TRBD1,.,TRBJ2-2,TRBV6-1,CASSRGTGWNTGELFF,TGTGCCAGCAGTAGAGGGACAGGGTGGAACACCGGGGAGCTGTTTTTT
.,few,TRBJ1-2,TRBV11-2,CASSLGARQSYGYTF,TGTGCCAGCAGCTTAGGGGCTAGACAGTCTTATGGCTACACCTTC
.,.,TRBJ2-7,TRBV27,CASSLGRSSYEQYF,TGTGCCAGCAGTTTAGGCAGGTCCTCCTACGAGCAGTACTTC
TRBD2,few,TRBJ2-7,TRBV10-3,CAISEASGATPYAYEQYF,TGTGCCATCAGTGAGGCTAGCGGAGCCACCCCCTACGCCTACGAGCAGTACTTC
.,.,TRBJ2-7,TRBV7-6,CASSSGGGLEEQYF,TGTGCCAGCAGCTCTGGAGGAGGATTGGAAGAGCAGTACTTC
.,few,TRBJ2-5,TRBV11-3,CASSTLGETQYF,TGTGCCAGCAGCACCCTTGGGGAGACCCAGTACTTC
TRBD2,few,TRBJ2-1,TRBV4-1,CASSQDSGTYNEQFF,TGCGCCAGCAGCCAAGACAGCGGGACCTACAATGAGCAGTTCTTC
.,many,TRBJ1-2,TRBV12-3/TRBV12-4,CASSFNVISYGYTF,TGTGCCAGCAGTTTCAATGTCATATCTTATGGCTACACCTTC
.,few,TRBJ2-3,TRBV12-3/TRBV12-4,CASSSSGGREDTQYF,.
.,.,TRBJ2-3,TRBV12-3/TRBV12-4,CASSPGTFRETDTQYF,TGTGCCAGCAGTCCCGGGACCTTCAGGGAGACAGATACGCAGTATTTT
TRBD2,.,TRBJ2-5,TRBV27,CASSPLLAGGETQYF,TGTGCCAGCAGTCCGCTACTAGCGGGGGGGGAGACCCAGTACTTC
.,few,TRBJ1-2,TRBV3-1,CASSQEARGADGYTF,TGTGCCAGCAGCCAAGAAGCCCGGGGAGCGGATGGCTACACCTTC
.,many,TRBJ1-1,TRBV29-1,CSGFGTEAFF,TGCAGCGGGTTCGGGACTGAAGCTTTCTTT
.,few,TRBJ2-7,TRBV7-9,CASSPPKGIYEQYF,TGTGCCAGCAGCCCCCCGAAGGGGATCTACGAGCAGTACTTC
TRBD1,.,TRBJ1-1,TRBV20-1,CSATDRGTEAFF,TGCAGTGCTACAGACAGGGGCACTGAAGCTTTCTTT
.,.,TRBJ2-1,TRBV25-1,CASSEPGDTYNEQFF,TGTGCCAGCAGTGAGCCGGGAGACACCTACAATGAGCAGTTCTTC
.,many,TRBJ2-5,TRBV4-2,CASSQFQGLDVETQYF,TGTGCCAGCAGCCAATTCCAGGGGCTTGATGTCGAGACCCAGTACTTC
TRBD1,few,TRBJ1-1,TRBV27,CASSPRQGWDTEAFF,TGTGCCAGCAGTCCTCGACAGGGGTGGGACACTGAAGCTTTCTTT
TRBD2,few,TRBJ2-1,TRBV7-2,CASSLTSGSFYNEQFF,TGTGCCAGCAGCTTGACTAGCGGGAGTTTCTACAATGAGCAGTTCTTC
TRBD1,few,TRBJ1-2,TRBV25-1,CASSAGGGYTF,TGTGCCAGCAGTGCAGGGGGTGGCTACACCTTC
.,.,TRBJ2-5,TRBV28,CASSLAEVEETQYF,TGTGCCAGCAGTTTGGCAGAAGTGGAAGAGACCCAGTACTTC
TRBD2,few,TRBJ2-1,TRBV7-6,CASSTQGGRYSYNEQFF,TGTGCCAGCAGCACCCAGGGCGGGAGGTACTCCTACAATGAGCAGTTCTTC
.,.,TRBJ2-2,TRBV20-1,CSARSWQVNTGELFF,TGCAGTGCTAGATCTTGGCAGGTCAACACCGGGGAGCTGTTTTTT
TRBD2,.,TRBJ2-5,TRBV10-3,CAISESGLGTQETQYF,TGTGCCATCAGTGAGTCTGGACTAGGGACCCAAGAGACCCAGTACTTC
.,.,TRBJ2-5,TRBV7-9,CASSLSYGLETQYF,TGTGCCAGCAGCTTAAGCTACGGCTTAGAGACCCAGTACTTC
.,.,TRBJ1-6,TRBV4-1,CASSLDASSYNSPLHF,TGCGCCAGCAGCCTGGACGCGAGCTCCTATAATTCACCCCTCCACTTT
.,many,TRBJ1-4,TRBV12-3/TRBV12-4,CASSLVGTNEKLFF,TGTGCCAGCAGTTTAGTCGGGACAAATGAAAAACTGTTTTTT
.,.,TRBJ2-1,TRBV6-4,CASSEVGGGDEQFF,TGTGCCAGCAGTGAAGTGGGGGGCGGGGATGAGCAGTTCTTC
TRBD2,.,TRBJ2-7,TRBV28,CASTGLAEGSSYEQYF,TGTGCCAGCACGGGACTAGCGGAGGGAAGCTCCTACGAGCAGTACTTC
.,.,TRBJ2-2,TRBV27,CASSSSDYTGELFF,TGTGCCAGCAGTTCGAGCGACTACACCGGGGAGCTGTTTTTT
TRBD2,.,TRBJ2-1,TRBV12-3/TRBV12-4,CACSYPSATSGRLYEQFF,TGTGCCTGCAGTTACCCATCAGCCACTAGCGGGAGGTTGTATGAGCAGTTCTTC
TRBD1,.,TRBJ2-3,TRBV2,CASSGQGATGMSTDTQYF,TGTGCCAGCAGTGGACAGGGGGCAACTGGGATGAGCACAGATACGCAGTATTTT
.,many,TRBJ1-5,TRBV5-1,CASSLGPGVTQPQHF,TGCGCCAGCAGCTTGGGCCCAGGGGTGACTCAGCCCCAGCATTTT
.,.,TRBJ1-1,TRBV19,CASSKRGDEAFF,TGTGCCAGTAGTAAGCGAGGAGACGAAGCTTTCTTT
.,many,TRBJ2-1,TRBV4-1,CASSQSSDYNEQFF,TGCGCCAGCAGCCAGTCTAGCGACTACAATGAGCAGTTCTTC
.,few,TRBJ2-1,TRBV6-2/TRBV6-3,CASRQAVNEQFF,TGTGCCAGCAGACAAGCGGTTAATGAGCAGTTCTTC
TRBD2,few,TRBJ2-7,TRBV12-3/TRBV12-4,CASSSGLAGVVQYF,TGTGCCAGCAGCAGCGGGCTAGCGGGAGTCGTTCAGTACTTC
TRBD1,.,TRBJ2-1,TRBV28,CASSFGQGDASTFF,TGTGCCAGCAGTTTCGGACAGGGTGACGCCTCTACGTTCTTC
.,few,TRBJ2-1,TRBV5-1,CASSSKRNEQFF,TGCGCCAGCAGCTCCAAGCGCAATGAGCAGTTCTTC
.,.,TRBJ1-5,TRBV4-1,CASSQGRQSPQHF,TGCGCCAGCAGCCAAGGGAGGCAGTCACCCCAGCATTTT
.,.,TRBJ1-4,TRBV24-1,CATSDSRRGTNEKLFF,TGTGCCACCAGTGATTCTCGGAGGGGGACGAATGAAAAACTGTTTTTT
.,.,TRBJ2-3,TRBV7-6,CASSLAWRAPSTDTQYF,TGTGCCAGCAGCTTAGCTTGGAGGGCTCCGAGCACAGATACGCAGTATTTT
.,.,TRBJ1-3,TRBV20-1,CSAPSRAGNTIYF,TGCAGTGCTCCATCCCGAGCTGGAAACACCATATATTTT
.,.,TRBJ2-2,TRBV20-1,CSARDLSTNTGELFF,TGCAGTGCTAGAGATTTGAGCACGAACACCGGGGAGCTGTTTTTT
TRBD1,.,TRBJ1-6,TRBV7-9,CASSSGTDYSPLHF,TGTGCCAGCAGTTCCGGGACAGATTATTCACCCCTCCACTTT
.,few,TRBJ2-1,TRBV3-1,CASSQAAPGYNEQFF,TGTGCCAGCAGCCAAGCGGCCCCGGGATACAATGAGCAGTTCTTC
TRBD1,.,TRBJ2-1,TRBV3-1,CASTLRLWTGTHNEQFF,TGTGCCAGCACCCTAAGATTGTGGACAGGGACCCACAATGAGCAGTTCTTC
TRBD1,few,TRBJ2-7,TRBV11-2,CASSLQGDSSYEQYF,TGTGCCAGCAGCTTACAGGGGGACAGCTCCTACGAGCAGTACTTC